What follows are 19 T cell receptor beta chains derived from one specimen sequenced in a study of T cell changes during pregnancy in multiple sclerosis. Libraries were prepared by immunoSEQ multiplex PCR; TCRdb keeps only in-frame clonotypes and omits some of them. The repertoire holds just under 80,000 clones, with around 93% as singletons. The sample consisted of peripheral blood, taken in the first trimester of pregnancy. The source of these receptors is a female donor with multiple sclerosis, enrolled in a pregnancy study.

This sequence joins TRBV29-1 and TRBJ1-1; D is perhaps TRBD1 (5 bases). Germline V gene lookup returns CDR1 SQVTM and CDR2 ANQGSEA. The CDR3 runs 14 residues. V lost 6 bases and J lost 1, with 15 bases in between. The CDR3, as DNA: TGCAGCGTCCGCCCTAGGGGCAGGAACACTGAAGCTTTCTTT. This codes for CSVRPRGRNTEAFF. Full variable domain (missing parts from reference TRBV29-1 and TRBJ1-1): SAVISQKPSRDICQRGTSLTIQCQVDSQVTMMFWYRQQPGQSLTLIATANQGSEATYESGFVIDKFPISRPNLTFSTLTVSNMSPEDSSIYLCSVRPRGRNTEAFFGQGTRLTVV.

The rearrangement links TRBV28 to TRBJ1-2; the match to TRBD1 covers 9 bases. In germline, CDR1 is MDHEN, CDR2 SYDVKM. J gave up 4 bases and V 4 bases, and 4 bases lay outside the gene matches. The CDR3 consists of 14 residues. CDR3 sequence: CASSYRDRAYGYTF. CDR3 sequence (DNA): TGTGCCAGCAGTTACCGGGACAGGGCCTATGGCTACACCTTC.

The rearrangement uses TRBV10-2 and TRBJ2-7, with 7 bases identical to TRBD1. CDR3 size: 14 residues. Germline V gene data show CDR1 as WSHSY and CDR2 as SAAADI. Germline trimming cut 9 bases from V and 2 bases from J; bases unmatched to any gene: 10. DNA of the CDR3: TGCGCCAGTAACCTCCGGGACAGTCCCTACGAGCAGTACTTC. Encoded protein: CASNLRDSPYEQYF.

The chain uses TRBV9 and TRBJ2-2, with a possible D match to TRBD2 (6 bases). Trimming removed 1 base from V and 0 bases from J, with 34 bases in between. There are 24 residues in the CDR3. Germline CDR1 is SGDLS and CDR2 is YYNGEE. CDR3: CASSVTPHGGKKKPLLANTGELFF. The CDR3 region has the DNA TGTGCCAGCAGCGTAACCCCCCACGGCGGGAAGAAAAAACCCCTCCTAGCGAACACCGGGGAGCTGTTTTTT.

Notes on this clone: Mismatch with germline at one junction end may stem from a read error. This chain uses TRBV6-5 with TRBJ2-7; 7 bases align to TRBD1. This CDR3 has 15 amino acids. Germline loops: CDR1 MNHEY, CDR2 SVGAGI. CDR3 DNA sequence: TGTGCCAGCAGTGACTCGGGACAGAAGCTCTACGAGCAGTACTTC. This sequence encodes CASSDSGQKLYEQYF.

The J gene is TRBJ2-1, the V gene TRBV7-9, with 7 positions matching TRBD1. Losses at the gene ends were 6 bases for V and 2 bases for J; bases not matched to a gene: 10. Germline CDR1 reads SEHNR; CDR2 reads FQNEAQ (reference sequence). The CDR3 spans 16 residues. Here the CDR3 reads CASRKSGGIAYNEQFF. The CDR3 bases are TGTGCCAGCAGAAAATCAGGGGGTATAGCCTACAATGAGCAGTTCTTC. Full variable domain (remainder filled in from reference TRBV7-9 and TRBJ2-1): DTGVSQNPRHKITKRGQNVTFRCDPISEHNRLYWYRQTLGQGPEFLTYFQNEAQLEKSRLLSDRFSAERPKGSFSTLEIQRTEQGDSAMYLCASRKSGGIAYNEQFFGPGTRLTVL.

The rearrangement joins TRBV5-5 to TRBJ2-1; no definite D call. The CDR3 spans 14 residues. Germline CDR1 SGHKS, CDR2 YYEKEE (reference sequence). Trimming shortened V by 1 base and J by 8 bases, and 13 bases separated the two germline ends. The CDR3 DNA is TGTGCCAGCAGCTTGCAACAGTTTCGCGATGAGCAGTTCTTC. Translating gives CASSLQQFRDEQFF.

V and J are TRBV5-1 and TRBJ1-5; 8 nucleotides match TRBD1. V dropped 0 bases and J dropped 0; count of bases not matched to a gene: 8. The germline gives CDR1 SGHRS, CDR2 YFSETQ. This CDR3 region has 18 residues. This CDR3 reads CASSLVPPGTGSNQPQHF. The CDR3 region has the DNA TGCGCCAGCAGCTTGGTTCCCCCCGGGACAGGTAGCAATCAGCCCCAGCATTTT. Combining the CDR3 with reference TRBV5-1 and TRBJ1-5 gives the whole variable domain KAGVTQTPRYLIKTRGQQVTLSCSPISGHRSVSWYQQTPGQGLQFLFEYFSETQRNKGNFPGRFSGRQFSNSRSEMNVSTLELGDSALYLCASSLVPPGTGSNQPQHFGDGTRLSIL.

This chain uses TRBV30 with TRBJ2-1; 9 bases fit TRBD2. Germline V gene lookup returns CDR1 GTSNPN and CDR2 SVGIG (reference sequence). Germline trimming cut 3 bases from V and 6 bases from J; bases unmatched to any gene: 12. CDR3 length equals 16 residues. CDR3 residues: CAWREGGTSSPNEQFF. In nucleotides, the CDR3 is TGTGCCTGGAGGGAAGGCGGGACTAGCAGTCCCAATGAGCAGTTCTTC.

J is TRBJ2-7 and V is TRBV7-9; 13 nucleotides agree with TRBD2. After removal of 8 bases from V and 2 bases from J, the junction contained 6 bases not matched to a gene. The CDR3 is made up of 15 amino acids. CDR1 SEHNR and CDR2 FQNEAQ come from the germline V gene (reference sequence). The CDR3 protein is CASAQGLAGTYEQYF. DNA of the CDR3: TGTGCCAGCGCCCAGGGACTAGCGGGGACCTACGAGCAGTACTTC.

This rearrangement joins TRBV27 to TRBJ1-2, with 8 nucleotides matching TRBD1. Germline-derived CDR1 and CDR2 are MNHEY and SMNVEV (reference sequence). This CDR3 region has 15 residues. Germline trimming cut 10 bases from V and 3 bases from J; bases unmatched to any gene: 13. Here the CDR3 reads CATHRGSPPHYGYTF. For the CDR3, the DNA is TGTGCCACCCACAGGGGGTCCCCTCCGCACTATGGCTACACCTTC.

The V and J genes are TRBV4-1 and TRBJ2-1, with TRBD2 identical over 11 bases. Germline-derived CDR1 and CDR2 are MGHRA and YSYEKL. The CDR3 covers 16 residues. V lost 4 bases and J lost 2; bases outside the gene matches: 4. The CDR3 DNA sequence: TGCGCCAGCAGCCTCCTGACTAGCGGGACCTACAATGAGCAGTTCTTC. Translation gives CASSLLTSGTYNEQFF.

This chain joins TRBV2 and TRBJ1-5; 11 bases map to TRBD1. V lost 6 bases to trimming and J lost 6 bases; unmatched junction nucleotides: 7. This CDR3 comprises 15 residues. CDR1 and CDR2 (germline): SNHLY, FYNNEI. The CDR3 coding sequence is TGTGCCAGCAGCTTTGGACAGGGGGCTGGTCAGCCCCAGCATTTT. Protein: CASSFGQGAGQPQHF.

The rearrangement joins TRBV7-6 to TRBJ2-2, with TRBD1 matching over 9 bases. V shed 5 bases and J 4 bases; nucleotides not matched to a gene: 8. This CDR3 is 16 amino acids long. The germline CDR1 and CDR2 sequences are SGHVS and FNYEAQ. The CDR3 region has the DNA TGTGCCAGCAGCCCCGCCGGGACAGGGCCCACCGGGGAGCTGTTTTTT. It codes for CASSPAGTGPTGELFF.

The genes are TRBV4-1 and TRBJ2-1, with D perhaps matching TRBD2 (6 bases). CDR1 and CDR2 (germline): MGHRA, YSYEKL. The CDR3 contains 16 residues. V shed 1 base and J shed 3 bases, with 13 bases lying between them. This CDR3 is CASSQVGGTYYNEQFF. Written as DNA, the CDR3 is TGCGCCAGCAGCCAAGTAGGTGGGACTTACTACAATGAGCAGTTCTTC.

The gene calls are TRBV11-2 and TRBJ2-2, with 7 nucleotides matching TRBD1. This CDR3 region has 12 residues. From germline, CDR1 is SGHAT and CDR2 FQNNGV. V shed 8 bases, J shed 3 bases, and the junction held 0 bases outside the gene matches. CDR3 region: CASQGDTGELFF. CDR3 nucleotides: TGTGCCAGCCAGGGGGACACCGGGGAGCTGTTTTTT.

The chain couples TRBV7-9 to TRBJ1-5; TRBD1 matches 7 bases. The CDR3 loop spans 15 amino acids. V shed 2 bases and J 6 bases; nucleotides not matched to a gene: 7. Germline assignment: CDR1 SEHNR and CDR2 FQNEAQ (reference sequence). The CDR3: CASSLTGAGGQPQHF. CDR3 DNA: TGTGCCAGCAGCTTAACAGGGGCCGGGGGTCAGCCCCAGCATTTT. The full variable domain, in which reference TRBV7-9 and TRBJ1-5 provide the parts outside the CDR3, is DTGVSQNPRHKITKRGQNVTFRCDPISEHNRLYWYRQTLGQGPEFLTYFQNEAQLEKSRLLSDRFSAERPKGSFSTLEIQRTEQGDSAMYLCASSLTGAGGQPQHFGDGTRLSIL.

This chain links TRBV7-9 with TRBJ2-5; 11 bases are shared with TRBD1. The length of the CDR3 is 15 residues. Trimming cost V 3 bases and J 5 bases; bases outside gene matches: 5. Germline loops: CDR1 SEHNR, CDR2 FQNEAQ (reference sequence). The CDR3 DNA reads as TGTGCCAGCAGCTTCAGGACAGGGGGCGTTGAGACCCAGTACTTC. Residues: CASSFRTGGVETQYF.

The chain joins TRBV18 to TRBJ2-5; D might be TRBD2 (6 bases). Looked up from germline, CDR1 is KGHSH and CDR2 is LQKENI. This CDR3 has 13 residues. V lost 5 bases and J 1 base, leaving 8 bases between the germline ends. This CDR3 reads CASSLAVQETQYF. The CDR3 region has the DNA TGTGCCAGCTCATTAGCGGTCCAAGAGACCCAGTACTTC. Full variable domain (missing parts from reference TRBV18 and TRBJ2-5): NAGVMQNPRHLVRRRGQEARLRCSPMKGHSHVYWYRQLPEEGLKFMVYLQKENIIDESGMPKERFSAEFPKEGPSILRIQQVVRGDSAAYFCASSLAVQETQYFGPGTRLLVL.